The T cell receptor beta chain under discussion was sequenced for a study of shared clonotypes between healthy human individuals. CD45RO-negative, CCR7-positively selected cells formed the naive CD8 fraction, excluding terminally differentiated effector memory CD45RA+ cells. The CDR3 has 17 amino acids. The germline V gene has CDR1 SEHNR and CDR2 FQNEAQ (reference sequence). V shed 7 bases, J shed 5 bases, and the junction held 14 bases outside the gene matches. Generated by immunoSEQ multiplex PCR, the TCRdb table keeps only in-frame clones and is missing some. This sample has hundreds of thousands of clones, with approximately 96% found just once.

The receptor comes from a woman in her twenties or thirties in good health. The chain joins TRBV7-9 to TRBJ2-5; 12 positions match TRBD2. The sample consisted of naive CD8+ T cells sorted from blood. CDR3 sequence (DNA): TGTGCCAGCACTCTAGGGGGACTAGCGGGCCTTTGGGAGACCCAGTACTTC. Residues: CASTLGGLAGLWETQYF.